The TCR beta chain under discussion was sequenced for a study of cytomegalovirus exposure and HLA in healthy donors. About the research overall: Previous work identified roughly 120 million unique TCR beta sequences from around 200 million T cells. Study conclusions and caveats: Productive status was seen about 90% or about 30% of the time for most TCR beta V segments in an earlier analysis. Apart from CMV serostatus, no immune exposure information was available.

This clone was detected a few times. Its antigen is still unknown. CDR3 size: 16 residues. Germline V gene sequence: CDR1 MNHGY, CDR2 SAAAGT. V gave up 2 bases and J gave up 9 bases, with 20 bases separating them. With 60 Vbeta and 13 Jbeta primers, the PCR was carried out. The protocol was immunoSEQ multiplex PCR, while the TCRdb copy is restricted to in-frame clones and leaves out a portion. The sample comprises about 150,000 clones, around 9.6% of which are singletons, and approximately 1.8% rests with the top ten. The origin of this receptor is a male donor in good health and CMV-seronegative. The chain joins TRBV6-8 to TRBJ2-1, with D possibly being TRBD1 (7 bases). The source material was PBMCs. In nucleotides, the CDR3 is TGTGCCAGCAGTTACGGAGGGTACAGGGGTGTAAGTGAGCAGTTCTTC. Translated, it gives CASSYGGYRGVSEQFF.